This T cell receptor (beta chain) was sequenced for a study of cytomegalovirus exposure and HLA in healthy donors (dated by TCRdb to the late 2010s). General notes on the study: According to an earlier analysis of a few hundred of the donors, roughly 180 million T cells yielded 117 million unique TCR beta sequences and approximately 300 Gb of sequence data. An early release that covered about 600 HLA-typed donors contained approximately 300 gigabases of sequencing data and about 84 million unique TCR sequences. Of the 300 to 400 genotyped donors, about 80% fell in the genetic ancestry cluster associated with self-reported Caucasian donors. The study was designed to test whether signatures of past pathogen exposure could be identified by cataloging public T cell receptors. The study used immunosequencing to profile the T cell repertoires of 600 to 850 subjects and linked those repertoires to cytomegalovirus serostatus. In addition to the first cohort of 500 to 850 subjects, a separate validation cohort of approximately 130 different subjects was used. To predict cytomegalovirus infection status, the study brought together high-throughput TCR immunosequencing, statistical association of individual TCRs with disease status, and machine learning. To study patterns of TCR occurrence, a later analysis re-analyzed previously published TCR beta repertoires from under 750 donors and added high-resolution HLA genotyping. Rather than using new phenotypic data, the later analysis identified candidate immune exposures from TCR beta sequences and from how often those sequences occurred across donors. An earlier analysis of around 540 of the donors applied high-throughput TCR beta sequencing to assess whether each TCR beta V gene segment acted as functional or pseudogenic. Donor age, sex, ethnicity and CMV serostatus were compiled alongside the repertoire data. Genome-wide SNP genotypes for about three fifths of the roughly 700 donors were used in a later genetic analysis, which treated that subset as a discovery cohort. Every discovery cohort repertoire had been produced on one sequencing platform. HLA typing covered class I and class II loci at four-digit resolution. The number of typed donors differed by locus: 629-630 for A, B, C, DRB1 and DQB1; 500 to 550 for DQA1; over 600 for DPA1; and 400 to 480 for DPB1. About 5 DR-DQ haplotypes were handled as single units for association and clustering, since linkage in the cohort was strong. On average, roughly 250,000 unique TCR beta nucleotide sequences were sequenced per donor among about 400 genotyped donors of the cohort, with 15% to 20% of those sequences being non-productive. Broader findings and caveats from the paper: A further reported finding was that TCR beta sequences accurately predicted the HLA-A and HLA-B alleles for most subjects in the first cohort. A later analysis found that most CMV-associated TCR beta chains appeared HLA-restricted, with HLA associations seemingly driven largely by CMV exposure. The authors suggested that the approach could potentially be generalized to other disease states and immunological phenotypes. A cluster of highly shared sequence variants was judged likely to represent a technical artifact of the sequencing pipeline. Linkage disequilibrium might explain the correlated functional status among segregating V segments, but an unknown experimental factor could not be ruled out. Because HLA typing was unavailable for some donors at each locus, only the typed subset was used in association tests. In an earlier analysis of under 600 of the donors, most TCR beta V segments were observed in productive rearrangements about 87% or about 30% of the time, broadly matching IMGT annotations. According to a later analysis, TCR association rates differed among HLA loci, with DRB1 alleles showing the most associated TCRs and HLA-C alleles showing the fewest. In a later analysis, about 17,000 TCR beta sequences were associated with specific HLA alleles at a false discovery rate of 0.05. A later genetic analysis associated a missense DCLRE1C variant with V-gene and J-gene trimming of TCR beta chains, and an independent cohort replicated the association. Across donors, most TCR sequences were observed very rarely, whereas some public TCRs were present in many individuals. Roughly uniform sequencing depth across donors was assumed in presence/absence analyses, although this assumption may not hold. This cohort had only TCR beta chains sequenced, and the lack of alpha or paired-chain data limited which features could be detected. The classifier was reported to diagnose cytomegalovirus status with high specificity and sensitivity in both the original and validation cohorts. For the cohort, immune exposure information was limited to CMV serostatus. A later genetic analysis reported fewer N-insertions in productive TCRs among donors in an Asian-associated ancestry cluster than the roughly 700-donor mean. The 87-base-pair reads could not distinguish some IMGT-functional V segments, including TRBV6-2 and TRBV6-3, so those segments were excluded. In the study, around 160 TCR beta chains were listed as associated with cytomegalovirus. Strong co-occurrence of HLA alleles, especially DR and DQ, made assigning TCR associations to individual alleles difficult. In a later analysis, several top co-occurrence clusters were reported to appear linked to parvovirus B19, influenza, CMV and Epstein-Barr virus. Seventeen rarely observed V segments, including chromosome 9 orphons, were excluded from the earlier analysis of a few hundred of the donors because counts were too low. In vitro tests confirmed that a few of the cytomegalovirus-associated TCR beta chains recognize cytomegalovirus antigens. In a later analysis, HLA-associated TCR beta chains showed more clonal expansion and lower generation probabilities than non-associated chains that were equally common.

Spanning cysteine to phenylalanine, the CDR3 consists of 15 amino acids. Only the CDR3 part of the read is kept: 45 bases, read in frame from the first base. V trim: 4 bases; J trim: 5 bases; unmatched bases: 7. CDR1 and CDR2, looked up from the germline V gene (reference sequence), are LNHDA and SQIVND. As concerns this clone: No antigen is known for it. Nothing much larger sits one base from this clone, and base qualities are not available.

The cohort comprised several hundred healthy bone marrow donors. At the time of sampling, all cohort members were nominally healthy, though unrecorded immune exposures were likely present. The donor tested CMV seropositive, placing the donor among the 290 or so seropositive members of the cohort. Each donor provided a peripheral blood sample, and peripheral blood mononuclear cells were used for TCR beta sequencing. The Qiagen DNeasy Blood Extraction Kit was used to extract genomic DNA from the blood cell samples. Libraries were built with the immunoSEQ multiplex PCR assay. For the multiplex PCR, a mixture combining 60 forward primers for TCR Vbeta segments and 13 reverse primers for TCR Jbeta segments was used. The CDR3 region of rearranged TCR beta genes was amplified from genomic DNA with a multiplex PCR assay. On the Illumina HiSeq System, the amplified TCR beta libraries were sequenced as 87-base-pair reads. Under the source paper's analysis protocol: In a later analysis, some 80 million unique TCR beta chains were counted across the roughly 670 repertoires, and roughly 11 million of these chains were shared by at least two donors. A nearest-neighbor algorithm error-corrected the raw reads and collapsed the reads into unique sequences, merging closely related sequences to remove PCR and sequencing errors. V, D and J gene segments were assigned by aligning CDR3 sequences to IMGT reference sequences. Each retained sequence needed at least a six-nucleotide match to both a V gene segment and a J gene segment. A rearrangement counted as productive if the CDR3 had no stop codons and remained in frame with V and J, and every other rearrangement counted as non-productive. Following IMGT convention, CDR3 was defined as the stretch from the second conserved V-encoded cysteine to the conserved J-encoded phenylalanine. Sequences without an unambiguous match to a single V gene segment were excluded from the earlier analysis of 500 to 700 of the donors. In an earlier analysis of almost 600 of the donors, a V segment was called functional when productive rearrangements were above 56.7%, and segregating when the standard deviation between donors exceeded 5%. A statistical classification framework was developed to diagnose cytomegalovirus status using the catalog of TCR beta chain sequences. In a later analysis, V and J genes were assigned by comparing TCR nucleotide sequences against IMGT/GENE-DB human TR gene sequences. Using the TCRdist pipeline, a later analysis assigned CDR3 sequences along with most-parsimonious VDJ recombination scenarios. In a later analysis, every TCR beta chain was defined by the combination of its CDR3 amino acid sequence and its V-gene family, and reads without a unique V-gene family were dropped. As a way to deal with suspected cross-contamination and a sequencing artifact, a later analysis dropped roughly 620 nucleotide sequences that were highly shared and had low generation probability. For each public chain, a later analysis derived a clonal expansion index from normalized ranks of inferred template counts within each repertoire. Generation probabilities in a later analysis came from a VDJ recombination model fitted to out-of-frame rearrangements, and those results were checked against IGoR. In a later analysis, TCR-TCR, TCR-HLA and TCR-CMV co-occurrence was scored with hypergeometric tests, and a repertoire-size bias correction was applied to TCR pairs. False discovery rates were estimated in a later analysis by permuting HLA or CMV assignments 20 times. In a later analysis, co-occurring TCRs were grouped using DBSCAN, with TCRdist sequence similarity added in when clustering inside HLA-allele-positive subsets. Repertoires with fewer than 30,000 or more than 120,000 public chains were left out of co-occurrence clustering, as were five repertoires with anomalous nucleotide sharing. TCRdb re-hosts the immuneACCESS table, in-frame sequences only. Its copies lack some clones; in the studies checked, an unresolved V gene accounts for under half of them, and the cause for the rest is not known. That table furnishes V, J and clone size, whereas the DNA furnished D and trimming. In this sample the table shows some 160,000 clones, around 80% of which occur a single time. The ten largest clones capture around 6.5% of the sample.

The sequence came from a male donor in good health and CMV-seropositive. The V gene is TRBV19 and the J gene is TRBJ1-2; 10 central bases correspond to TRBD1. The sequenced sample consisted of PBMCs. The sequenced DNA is TGTGCCAGTAGTAACAGACAGGGGGCGAGATATGGCTACACCTTC. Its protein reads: CASSNRQGARYGYTF.